This TCR beta chain was found in a study of spatial heterogeneity in lung cancer. Time point reported: sample taken at primary tumor resection. Unsorted whole RNA of tumor, nontumor lung or frozen PBMC was sequenced. This clonotype appeared a few times. Using its own MiXCR run on the 5' RACE reads, TCRdb lists one record per CDR3 protein. The sample includes 90,000 to 95,000 distinct CDR3 sequences, 9.5% to 15% seen only once; the top ten take over 40%. This specimen consisted of PBMCs, obtained at surgery. This receptor was obtained from a male donor with early-stage non-small cell lung cancer.

The CDR3 loop is CASSYGSGLSQETQYF. Written as DNA, the CDR3 is TGTGCCAGCAGTTACGGGTCGGGACTTTCCCAAGAGACCCAGTACTTC. The rearrangement joins TRBV6-2 or TRBV6-3 to TRBJ2-5; D may be TRBD2 (6 bases). V gave up 2 bases and J gave up 1 base, with 14 bases separating them. The CDR3 consists of 16 residues. Looked up from germline, CDR1 is MNHEY and CDR2 is SVGEGT.